The following is a T cell receptor beta chain sequence with its context. The specificity of this receptor is unknown. Base qualities are not recorded, but no much larger clone differs from it by a single base. The data originate from a study of T cell repertoires in cytomegalovirus infection (dated 2019 in TCRdb). Broadly, across the study: The peptide stimulations were aimed at well-studied HLA-B-restricted epitopes as well as recently identified HLA-C-restricted CMV epitopes, whose presentation resists viral immunomodulation. Donor HLA type was relevant to the analysis, as public TCR beta signatures indicated carriage of CMV infection together with the matching HLA type.

Overall results and qualifications from the work: The ex vivo response was dominated by HLA-C-restricted CMV-specific TCR beta clonotypes, which also provided the single most frequent clonotype in two of eight donors. In both this cohort and an independent approximately 400-donor cohort, the cumulative frequency of public TCR beta family members distinguished carriers of CMV infection plus the relevant HLA type.

The data were produced on an Illumina HiSeq 1500. TCRdb reprocessing: public reads trimmed at Q25 with fastp, clones called with MiXCR, in-frame beta chains kept. Under each unique CDR3 protein, matching rows form one entry showing the most common genes and DNA. The table for this sample lists approximately 1,000,000 distinct CDR3 sequences; around 30% of them were counted only once. Of the sample, over 12% is held by the ten largest clones. This specimen's treatment or condition label, interpreted: in vitro stimulation with specific CMV peptide epitopes to enrich CMV-specific T cells. CDR3 length: 16 amino acids, cysteine to phenylalanine. Just the 48-base CDR3 DNA is kept, in frame starting at base 1. V loses 7 bases of germline sequence and J loses 2 bases, and the interval between the two ends is 18 bases.

The receptor's source is a human donor in good health (CMV status not recorded). Some clones in this sample may be carry-over from other donors' samples. Sample: cultured CD8+ T cells from PBMCs, taken from culture after CMV antigen stimulation. The chain is assembled from TRBV12-3 or TRBV12-4 and TRBJ2-1; matching of 6 bases hints at TRBD2 as the D gene. The nucleotide sequence reads TGTGCCAGCACCCTACCTGGCGGGGCAGCCTACAATGAGCAGTTCTTC. It translates as CASTLPGGAAYNEQFF.